This T cell receptor (beta chain) comes out of a study of blood T cells in healthy people across ages. Regarding the study as a whole: The study lacked donor CMV status, which possibly confounded expanded clonotype changes.

The CDR3 runs 17 residues. Looked up from germline, CDR1 is DFQATT and CDR2 is SNEGSKA (reference sequence). As to this clonotype: Its antigen remains unknown.

With a J-beta primer mix and a sample-barcoded 5' primer, a second PCR ran about 7 to 12 cycles. Each of the samples gave a minimum of 3 million paired-end reads that contained CDR3. A single record per CDR3 protein comes from TCRdb applying MiXCR to the 5' RACE reads. The sample shows 1.5 million to 2 million distinct CDR3 sequences, approximately 28% of them seen only once. The rearrangement joins TRBV20-1 to TRBJ2-5; tentatively, D is TRBD1 (5 bases). The end of the DNA aligns better with TRBJ2-1, so the J call may be wrong. This TCR derives from a woman in her 30s in good health. The specimen was blood. The CDR3: CSASRTPEMHPQETQFF. CDR3 sequence (DNA): TGCAGTGCTAGCAGGACACCTGAGATGCACCCGCAAGAGACCCAGTTCTTC.